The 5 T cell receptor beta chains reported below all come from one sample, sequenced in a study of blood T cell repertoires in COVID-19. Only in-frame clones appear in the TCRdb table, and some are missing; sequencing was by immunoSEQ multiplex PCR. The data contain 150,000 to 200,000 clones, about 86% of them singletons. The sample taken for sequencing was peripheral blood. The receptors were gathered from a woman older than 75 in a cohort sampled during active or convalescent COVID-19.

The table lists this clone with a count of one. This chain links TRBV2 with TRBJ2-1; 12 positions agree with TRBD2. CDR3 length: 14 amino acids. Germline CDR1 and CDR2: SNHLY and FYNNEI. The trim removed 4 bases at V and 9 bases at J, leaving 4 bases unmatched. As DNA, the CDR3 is TGTGCCAGCAGTGGACTAGCGGGAGAAGGTGAGCAGTTCTTC. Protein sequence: CASSGLAGEGEQFF.

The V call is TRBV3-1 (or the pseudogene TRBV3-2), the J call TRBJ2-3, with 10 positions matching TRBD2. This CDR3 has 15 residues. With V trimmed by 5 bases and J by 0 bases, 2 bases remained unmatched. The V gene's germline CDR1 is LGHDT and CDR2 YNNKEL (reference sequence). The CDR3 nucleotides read TGTGCCAGCAGCTCGACTAGCGGGAGCACAGATACGCAGTATTTT. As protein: CASSSTSGSTDTQYF.

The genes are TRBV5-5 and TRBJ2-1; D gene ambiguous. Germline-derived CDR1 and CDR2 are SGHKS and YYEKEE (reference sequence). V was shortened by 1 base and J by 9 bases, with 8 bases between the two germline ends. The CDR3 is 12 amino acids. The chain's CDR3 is CASSLTRFEQFF. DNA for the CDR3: TGTGCCAGCAGCTTGACGAGGTTTGAGCAGTTCTTC. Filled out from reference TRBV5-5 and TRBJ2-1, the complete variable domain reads DAGVTQSPTHLIKTRGQQVTLRCSPISGHKSVSWYQQVLGQGPQFIFQYYEKEERGRGNFPDRFSARQFPNYSSELNVNALLLGDSALYLCASSLTRFEQFFGPGTRLTVL.

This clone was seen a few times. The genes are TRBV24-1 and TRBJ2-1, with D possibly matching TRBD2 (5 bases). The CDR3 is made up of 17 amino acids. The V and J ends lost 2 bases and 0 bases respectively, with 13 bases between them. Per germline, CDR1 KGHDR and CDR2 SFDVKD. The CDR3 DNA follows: TGTGCCACCAGTGATTCGCTAGCCCCGAGCTCCTACAATGAGCAGTTCTTC. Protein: CATSDSLAPSSYNEQFF.

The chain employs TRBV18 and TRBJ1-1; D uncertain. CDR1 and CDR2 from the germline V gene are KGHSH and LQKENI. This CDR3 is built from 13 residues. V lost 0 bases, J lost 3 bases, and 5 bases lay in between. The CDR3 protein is CASSPPSDTEAFF. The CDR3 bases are TGTGCCAGCTCACCACCTAGCGACACTGAAGCTTTCTTT. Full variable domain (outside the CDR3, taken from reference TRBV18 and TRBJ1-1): NAGVMQNPRHLVRRRGQEARLRCSPMKGHSHVYWYRQLPEEGLKFMVYLQKENIIDESGMPKERFSAEFPKEGPSILRIQQVVRGDSAAYFCASSPPSDTEAFFGQGTRLTVV.